The 29 T cell receptor beta chains below all came from one sample that was sequenced in a study of cytomegalovirus exposure and HLA in healthy donors. The PCR ran on 60 Vbeta and 13 Jbeta primers. This table comes from immunoSEQ multiplex PCR, and its TCRdb copy is limited to in-frame clones, with some not included. The sample has more than 110,000 clones, 75% to 90% seen once. The specimen sequenced was PBMCs. The receptors originated from a female donor in good health and CMV-seronegative.

The sample holds a few counts of this clone. V usage is TRBV6-5 and J usage is TRBJ1-1; 7 positions match TRBD1. In germline, CDR1 is MNHEY, CDR2 SVGAGI. The junction had 11 bases not matched to a gene; V was cut back by 5 bases and J by 5 bases. The CDR3 loop spans 15 amino acids. The CDR3 spells CASSAAGGFRTEAFF. The CDR3 region has the DNA TGTGCCAGCAGTGCGGCAGGGGGGTTCAGGACTGAAGCTTTCTTT.

This clone has only one observation. This chain joins TRBV7-9 and TRBJ2-5; 7 nucleotides match TRBD1. The CDR3 sequence is 16 residues long. Germline-derived CDR1 and CDR2 are SEHNR and FQNEAQ (reference sequence). V was pared by 4 bases and J by 3 bases, with 11 bases of the junction left unmatched. CDR3 residues: CASSSLGQVREETQYF. The CDR3 DNA reads TGTGCCAGCAGCTCGCTAGGACAGGTCCGGGAAGAGACCCAGTACTTC.

This clone was seen more than once but under ten times. The genes are TRBV11-1 and TRBJ2-1, with D uncertain. Germline V lookup: CDR1 SGHAT, CDR2 FQDESV (reference sequence). Trimming removed 5 bases from V and 1 base from J, with 15 bases in between. This CDR3 is built from 16 residues. This chain's CDR3 is CASSAPGSWSYNEQFF. For the CDR3, the DNA is TGTGCCAGCAGCGCCCCGGGTAGCTGGTCCTACAATGAGCAGTTCTTC.

Here the CDR3 DNA reads TGTGCCAGCAGTTACTCGATACGGTCTGGGGCCAACGTCCTGACTTTC. This translates into CASSYSIRSGANVLTF. V is TRBV6-5 and J is TRBJ2-6; D not certain. The CDR3 runs to 16 residues. Germline V lookup: CDR1 MNHEY, CDR2 SVGAGI. V lost 0 bases and J 1 base, leaving 7 bases between the germline ends.

This chain connects TRBV9 to TRBJ1-1; TRBD1 is a possible D gene (5 bases). Germline lookup yields CDR1 SGDLS and CDR2 YYNGEE. The CDR3 extends over 14 amino acids. Trimming left V 4 bases short and J 2 bases short, with 12 bases between. Here the CDR3 reads CASSPATGNTEAFF. The CDR3 coding sequence is TGTGCCAGCAGCCCGGCAACAGGTAACACTGAAGCTTTCTTT.

This chain joins TRBV19 and TRBJ1-1; possible D gene TRBD1, 6 bases. The V gene's germline CDR1 is LNHDA and CDR2 SQIVND (reference sequence). This CDR3 has 11 amino acids. V was shortened by 3 bases and J by 7 bases, with 6 bases between the two germline ends. CDR3 sequence reads: CASSIRGEAFF. The CDR3 DNA follows: TGTGCCAGTAGTATCAGGGGTGAAGCTTTCTTT.

This chain links TRBV7-9 with TRBJ2-7; unclear D gene. With 1 base removed from V and 5 bases from J, the gap between germline ends came to 15 bases. The CDR3 runs to 15 residues. Germline CDR1 reads SEHNR; CDR2 reads FQNEAQ (reference sequence). CDR3 residues: CASSLEHVALNEQYF. CDR3 DNA sequence: TGTGCCAGCAGCTTAGAACACGTCGCACTAAACGAGCAGTACTTC.

The rearrangement uses TRBV5-1 and TRBJ1-1, with D unclear. The CDR3 spans 15 residues. Trimming cost V 1 base and J 0 bases, with 10 bases left between them. Germline loops: CDR1 SGHRS, CDR2 YFSETQ. CDR3 in DNA: TGCGCCAGCAGCTTGTTTGCCAACTTGAACACTGAAGCTTTCTTT. It specifies CASSLFANLNTEAFF.

The chain employs TRBV2 and TRBJ2-1; 7 positions agree with TRBD1. Per germline, CDR1 SNHLY and CDR2 FYNNEI. V shed 8 bases and J 0 bases; nucleotides not matched to a gene: 10. The CDR3 loop spans 16 amino acids. The CDR3 region is CASGGSQGVSYNEQFF. The CDR3 nucleotides are TGTGCCAGCGGTGGGTCGCAGGGGGTCTCCTACAATGAGCAGTTCTTC.

This rearrangement joins TRBV2 to TRBJ1-2, with 7 nucleotides matching TRBD1. Germline CDR1 and CDR2: SNHLY and FYNNEI. This CDR3 is built from 16 residues. The trim removed 4 bases at V and 6 bases at J, leaving 14 bases unmatched. The CDR3 nucleotides are TGTGCCAGCAGTGTACCCAACCCGACAGGGCTGAATGGCTACACCTTC. The encoded protein is CASSVPNPTGLNGYTF. The full variable domain, its missing parts supplied by reference TRBV2 and TRBJ1-2, is EPEVTQTPSHQVTQMGQEVILRCVPISNHLYFYWYRQILGQKVEFLVSFYNNEISEKSEIFDDQFSVERPDGSNFTLKIRSTKLEDSAMYFCASSVPNPTGLNGYTFGSGTRLTVV.

This clone has just one count. The V call is TRBV2, the J call TRBJ1-2, with D uncertain. The CDR3 consists of 15 residues. Trimming took 3 bases from V and 7 from J, leaving 18 bases between them. Germline V gene lookup returns CDR1 SNHLY and CDR2 FYNNEI. CDR3 nucleotide sequence: TGTGCCAGCAGTGATCCCCCGGCAGAGGCCGGTGGCTACACCTTC. Its translation is CASSDPPAEAGGYTF.

The chain uses TRBV5-1 and TRBJ2-3; no definite D call. In germline, CDR1 is SGHRS, CDR2 YFSETQ. Trimming cost V 0 bases and J 0 bases, with 8 bases left between them. This CDR3 has 15 amino acids. CDR3: CASSLGPGSTDTQYF. CDR3 bases: TGCGCCAGCAGCTTGGGTCCTGGCAGCACAGATACGCAGTATTTT. Full variable domain (remainder filled in from reference TRBV5-1 and TRBJ2-3): KAGVTQTPRYLIKTRGQQVTLSCSPISGHRSVSWYQQTPGQGLQFLFEYFSETQRNKGNFPGRFSGRQFSNSRSEMNVSTLELGDSALYLCASSLGPGSTDTQYFGPGTRLTVL.

The chain is built from TRBV5-1 and TRBJ2-5; a weak D match, TRBD1 (5 bases). CDR1 and CDR2 from the germline V gene are SGHRS and YFSETQ. The CDR3 is made up of 14 amino acids. Trimming stripped 4 bases from V and 1 base from J, with 11 bases between. The CDR3 loop is CASSIQELQETQYF. In DNA, the CDR3 is TGCGCCAGCAGCATACAGGAGCTCCAAGAGACCCAGTACTTC.

On this clone itself: This sample includes further DNA sequences coding for the same CDR3. The rearrangement links TRBV7-9 to TRBJ1-5; 8 bases line up with TRBD1. The V gene end was trimmed by 1 base and the J gene end by 4 bases; junction bases not matched to a gene: 0. CDR3 length: 14 amino acids. CDR1 and CDR2 (germline): SEHNR, FQNEAQ (reference sequence). In DNA, the CDR3 is TGTGCCAGCAGCTTAGGACAGGGGAATCAGCCCCAGCATTTT. It yields the protein CASSLGQGNQPQHF.

This clone was observed a few times. The V gene is TRBV2, the J gene TRBJ1-5, with D possibly matching TRBD1 (5 bases). The V end lost 7 bases, the J end lost 0 bases, and 13 bases lay between the germline ends. CDR3 length equals 15 residues. Germline CDR1 and CDR2: SNHLY and FYNNEI. As DNA, the CDR3 is TGTGCCAGCACTTTAGTCGGGGGTAGCAATCAGCCCCAGCATTTT. Protein: CASTLVGGSNQPQHF.

DNA of the CDR3: TGCGCCAGCAGCCAAACTTCGGGAGCTAATGAAAAACTGTTTTTT. This gives the protein CASSQTSGANEKLFF. This chain joins TRBV4-1 and TRBJ1-4; D uncertain. This CDR3 region has 15 residues. The V gene lost 2 bases and the J gene lost 3 bases, with 10 bases spanning the gap. CDR1 is MGHRA, CDR2 YSYEKL, per germline.

This clone was counted only a few times. This chain uses TRBV27 with TRBJ2-7; D gene ambiguous. V was shortened by 3 bases and J by 2 bases, with 5 bases between the two germline ends. The germline V gene encodes CDR1 MNHEY and CDR2 SMNVEV (reference sequence). The CDR3 is made up of 12 amino acids. CDR3 region: CASSLRPYEQYF. The DNA of the CDR3 is TGTGCCAGCAGTTTGAGGCCCTACGAGCAGTACTTC.

V is TRBV28 and J is TRBJ1-5, with TRBD1 identical over 11 bases. The CDR3 extends over 19 amino acids. The V segment lost 1 base and the J segment 0 bases; nucleotides outside the gene matches: 8. Per the germline V gene, CDR1 is MDHEN and CDR2 is SYDVKM. The CDR3 DNA follows: TGTGCCAGCAGTTTATTAAGGGACAGGGGGTCTCTTAGCAATCAGCCCCAGCATTTT. Its protein is CASSLLRDRGSLSNQPQHF.

The chain is built from TRBV4-2 and TRBJ2-7; TRBD2 matches at 7 bases. Germline V gene lookup returns CDR1 LGHNA and CDR2 YNFKEQ. With 1 base clipped from V and 0 bases from J, the junction kept 9 bases outside the gene matches. The CDR3 is made up of 17 amino acids. For the CDR3, the DNA is TGTGCCAGCAGCCAAGGACTCGGCGGGAGTTACTCCTACGAGCAGTACTTC. Protein: CASSQGLGGSYSYEQYF.

The chain uses TRBV27 and TRBJ2-7; TRBD2 agrees at 7 bases. The CDR3 runs to 13 residues. The germline gives CDR1 MNHEY, CDR2 SMNVEV (reference sequence). Unmatched junction bases numbered 3, after V lost 5 bases and J lost 2 bases. The CDR3 is CASSPRGAYEQYF. The CDR3 nucleotides read TGTGCCAGCAGTCCCCGGGGGGCCTACGAGCAGTACTTC.

This clone came up once. The rearrangement links TRBV30 to TRBJ1-5; D is undetermined. Germline lookup yields CDR1 GTSNPN and CDR2 SVGIG (reference sequence). V was shortened by 1 base and J by 6 bases, with 10 bases between the two germline ends. This CDR3 comprises 13 residues. CDR3 nucleotide sequence: TGTGCCTGGAGTGGAACCTCGGGTCAGCCCCAGCATTTT. It yields the protein CAWSGTSGQPQHF.

The V gene is TRBV27, the J gene TRBJ2-3; 11 bases match TRBD1. The J segment lost 7 bases and the V segment lost 3 bases, leaving 6 bases of the junction unmatched. CDR3 length: 15 amino acids. CDR1 and CDR2 (germline): MNHEY, SMNVEV (reference sequence). CDR3 DNA sequence: TGTGCCAGCAGTTTGGGACAGGGGGGAATGTATACGCAGTATTTT. It yields the protein CASSLGQGGMYTQYF.

In the case of this clone: One junction end disagrees with the germline gene, perhaps due to a read error. The rearrangement links TRBV2 to TRBJ2-4, with 8 bases that match TRBD1. Germline V gives CDR1 SNHLY, CDR2 FYNNEI. The CDR3 contains 15 residues. The CDR3 DNA reads as TGTGCCAGCAGGGAAGGACAGGGTACCAAAAACATTCAGTACTTC. Amino acids: CASREGQGTKNIQYF.

The chain links TRBV7-8 to TRBJ1-5, with D perhaps matching TRBD1 (6 bases). Trimming cost V 7 bases and J 4 bases, with 17 bases left between them. The germline V gene encodes CDR1 SGHVS and CDR2 FQNEAQ. There are 15 residues in the CDR3. CDR3 in DNA: TGTGCCAGCACCTCAGACAGGAGACCAAATCAGCCCCAGCATTTT. It encodes CASTSDRRPNQPQHF.

The J gene is TRBJ1-1, the V gene TRBV6-5, with D perhaps TRBD1 (5 bases). The germline V gene has CDR1 MNHEY and CDR2 SVGAGI. The CDR3 sequence is 13 residues long. Trimming stripped 0 bases from V and 8 bases from J, with 10 bases between. The CDR3 here is CASSYSTEKEAFF. The CDR3 nucleotides are TGTGCCAGCAGTTACTCGACAGAAAAGGAAGCTTTCTTT.

The chain uses TRBV7-3 and TRBJ2-2; TRBD1 matches at 9 bases. Trimming took 5 bases from V and 3 from J; bases not matched to a gene: 4. This CDR3 has 15 residues. In germline, CDR1 is SGHTA, CDR2 FQGTGA. Here the CDR3 DNA reads TGTGCCAGCAGCACACAGGGGGCGGACACCGGGGAGCTGTTTTTT. This encodes CASSTQGADTGELFF.

The chain recombines TRBV10-3 with TRBJ1-1; D possibly corresponds to TRBD1 (6 bases). V shed 10 bases and J shed 7 bases, with 16 bases lying between them. CDR1 ENHRY and CDR2 SYGVKD come from the germline V gene. The CDR3 runs to 12 residues. This chain's CDR3 is CATRGDRSEAFF. In DNA, the CDR3 is TGTGCCACCAGGGGCGACCGAAGTGAAGCTTTCTTT.

J is TRBJ2-7 and V is TRBV9; 7 nucleotides match TRBD2. CDR1 and CDR2 (germline): SGDLS, YYNGEE. This CDR3 comprises 15 residues. The J segment lost 2 bases and the V segment lost 0 bases, leaving 5 bases of the junction unmatched. Here the CDR3 DNA reads TGTGCCAGCAGCGTAGCTACGGGACTAACCTACGAGCAGTACTTC. Translating it yields CASSVATGLTYEQYF.

This clone was seen just once. The rearrangement uses TRBV6-5 and TRBJ1-5, with a weak D call TRBD1 (5 bases). From germline, CDR1 is MNHEY and CDR2 SVGAGI. With 5 bases removed from V and 4 bases from J, the gap between germline ends came to 15 bases. The CDR3 has 15 residues. CDR3 loop: CASSPLQGGNQPQHF. The CDR3 DNA reads as TGTGCCAGCAGTCCTCTTCAGGGTGGAAATCAGCCCCAGCATTTT.